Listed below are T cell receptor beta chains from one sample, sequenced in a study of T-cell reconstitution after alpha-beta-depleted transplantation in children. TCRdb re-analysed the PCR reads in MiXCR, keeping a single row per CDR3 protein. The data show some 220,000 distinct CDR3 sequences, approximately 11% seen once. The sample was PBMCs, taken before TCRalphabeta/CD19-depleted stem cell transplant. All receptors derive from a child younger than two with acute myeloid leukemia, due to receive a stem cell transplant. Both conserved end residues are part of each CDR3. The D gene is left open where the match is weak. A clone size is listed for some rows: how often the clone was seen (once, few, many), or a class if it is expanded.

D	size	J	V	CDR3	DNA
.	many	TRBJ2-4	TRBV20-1	CSASFLNIQYF	TGCAGTGCTAGTTTCCTAAACATTCAGTACTTC
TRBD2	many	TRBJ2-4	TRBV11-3	CASSLDGTSEKNIQYF	TGTGCCAGCAGCTTAGATGGGACTAGCGAGAAAAACATTCAGTACTTC
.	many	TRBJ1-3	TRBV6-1	CASSEGDSSGNTIYF	TGTGCCAGCAGTGAAGGTGACAGCTCTGGAAACACCATATATTTT
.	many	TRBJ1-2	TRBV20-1	CSANPNTGRGNYGYTF	TGCAGTGCTAACCCTAATACAGGGAGGGGGAACTATGGCTACACCTTC
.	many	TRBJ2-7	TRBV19	CASSTRLLGEQYF	TGTGCCAGTAGTACTAGACTCCTCGGGGAGCAGTACTTC
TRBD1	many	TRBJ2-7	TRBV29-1	CSAQGQESRGEQYF	TGCAGCGCCCAGGGACAGGAGTCCCGCGGGGAGCAGTACTTC
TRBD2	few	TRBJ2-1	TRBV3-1	CASSFLAGGDNEQFF	TGTGCCAGCAGCTTTCTAGCGGGAGGGGACAATGAGCAGTTCTTC
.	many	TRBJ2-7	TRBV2	CASRQGRDGAYEQYF	TGTGCCAGTCGCCAGGGACGTGACGGTGCCTACGAGCAGTACTTC
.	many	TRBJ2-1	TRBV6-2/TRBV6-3	CASSTTGNEQFF	TGTGCCAGCAGTACTACAGGGAATGAGCAGTTCTTC
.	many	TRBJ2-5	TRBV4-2	CASSRGGGETQETQYF	TGTGCCAGCAGCCGGGGTGGAGGGGAGACGCAAGAGACCCAGTACTTC
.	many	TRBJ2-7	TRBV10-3	CAISAQMSGDYEQYF	TGTGCCATCAGTGCCCAAATGAGTGGCGACTACGAGCAGTACTTC
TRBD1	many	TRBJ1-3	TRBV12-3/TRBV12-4	CASSPWGTGDGNTIYF	TGTGCCAGCAGCCCTTGGGGGACAGGGGACGGAAACACCATATATTTT
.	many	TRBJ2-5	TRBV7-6	CASSLGWSETQYF	TGTGCCAGCAGCTTAGGGTGGTCAGAGACCCAGTACTTC
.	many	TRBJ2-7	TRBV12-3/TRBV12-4	CASSGDFHLDEQYF	TGTGCCAGCAGTGGGGACTTCCACCTGGACGAGCAGTACTTC
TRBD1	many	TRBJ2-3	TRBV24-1	CATGSGQFTDTQYF	TGTGCCACCGGGTCGGGACAGTTCACAGATACGCAGTATTTT
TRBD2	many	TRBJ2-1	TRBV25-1	CASSPTSGQGHNEQFF	TGTGCCAGCAGTCCGACTAGCGGGCAAGGGCACAATGAGCAGTTCTTC
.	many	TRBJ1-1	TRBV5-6	CASSLGPEAFF	TGTGCCAGCAGCTTGGGTCCTGAAGCTTTCTTT
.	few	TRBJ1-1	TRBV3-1	CASSRLTGNTEAFF	TGTGCCAGCAGCCGCCTGACAGGGAACACTGAAGCTTTCTTT
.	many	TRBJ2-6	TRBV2	CASTLDSLSGANVLTF	TGTGCCAGCACCCTGGACAGTCTCTCTGGGGCCAACGTCCTGACTTTC
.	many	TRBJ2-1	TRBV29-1	CSVEADFKSHEQFF	TGCAGCGTTGAAGCCGACTTCAAGAGCCATGAGCAGTTCTTC
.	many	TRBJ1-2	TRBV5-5	CASSLGITNYGYTF	TGTGCCAGCAGCTTGGGCATTACTAACTATGGCTACACCTTC
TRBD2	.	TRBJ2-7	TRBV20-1	CSARSPPGGEDEQYF	TGCAGTGCTAGAAGCCCCCCGGGAGGTGAGGACGAGCAGTACTTC
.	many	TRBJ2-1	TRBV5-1	CASSAQGFGGDEQFF	TGCGCCAGCAGCGCACAGGGTTTTGGGGGTGATGAGCAGTTCTTC
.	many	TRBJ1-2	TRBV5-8	CASSLVSAARNGYTF	TGTGCCAGCAGCTTGGTGTCAGCCGCCCGGAATGGCTACACCTTC
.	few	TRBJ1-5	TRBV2	CASGNGAEYSNQPQHF	TGTGCCAGCGGGAACGGTGCGGAATATAGCAATCAGCCCCAGCATTTT
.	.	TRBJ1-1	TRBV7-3	CASSLSPENTEAFF	TGTGCCAGCAGCTTAAGTCCGGAGAACACTGAAGCTTTCTTT
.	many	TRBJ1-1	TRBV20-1	CSARDRVSGTEAFF	TGCAGTGCTAGAGATCGGGTGAGCGGGACTGAAGCTTTCTTT
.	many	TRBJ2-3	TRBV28	CASSLPGADTQYF	TGTGCCAGCAGCCTCCCAGGGGCAGATACGCAGTATTTT
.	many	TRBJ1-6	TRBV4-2	CASSAIGRPNSPLHF	TGTGCCAGCAGCGCCATCGGACGGCCTAATTCACCCCTCCACTTT
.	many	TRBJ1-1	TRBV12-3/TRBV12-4	CASSLVPDRITEAFF	TGTGCCAGCAGTTTAGTCCCGGACAGAATCACTGAAGCTTTCTTT
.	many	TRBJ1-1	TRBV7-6	CASSLEPGAMNTEAFF	TGTGCCAGCAGCTTAGAACCAGGGGCAATGAACACTGAAGCTTTCTTT
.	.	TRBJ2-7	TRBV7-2	CASSNGAMSKRSYEQYF	TGTGCCAGCAGCAACGGCGCTATGTCCAAGCGCTCCTACGAGCAGTACTTC
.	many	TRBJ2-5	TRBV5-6	CASSGDRAGETQYF	TGTGCCAGCAGCGGCGACAGGGCGGGGGAGACCCAGTACTTC
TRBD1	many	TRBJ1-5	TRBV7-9	CASSSWTGGLSNQPQHF	TGTGCCAGCAGCTCATGGACAGGGGGTCTGAGCAATCAGCCCCAGCATTTT
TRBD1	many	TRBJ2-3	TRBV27	CASSLQGADTQYF	TGTGCCAGCAGTTTACAGGGGGCAGATACGCAGTATTTT